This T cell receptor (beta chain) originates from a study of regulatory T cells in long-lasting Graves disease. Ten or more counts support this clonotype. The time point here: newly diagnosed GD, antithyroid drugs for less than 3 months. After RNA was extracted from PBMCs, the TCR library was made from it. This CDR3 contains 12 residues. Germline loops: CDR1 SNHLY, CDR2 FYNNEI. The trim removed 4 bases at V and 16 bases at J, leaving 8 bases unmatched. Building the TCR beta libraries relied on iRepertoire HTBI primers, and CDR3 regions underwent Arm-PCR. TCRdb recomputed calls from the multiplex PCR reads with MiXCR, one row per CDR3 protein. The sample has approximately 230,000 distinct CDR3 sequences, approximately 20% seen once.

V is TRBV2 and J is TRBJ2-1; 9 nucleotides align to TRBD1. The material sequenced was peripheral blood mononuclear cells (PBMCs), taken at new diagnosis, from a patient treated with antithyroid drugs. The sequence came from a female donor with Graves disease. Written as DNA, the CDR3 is TGTGCCAGCAGTGGTACCCGGGACAGGGAATTCTTC. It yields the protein CASSGTRDREFF.